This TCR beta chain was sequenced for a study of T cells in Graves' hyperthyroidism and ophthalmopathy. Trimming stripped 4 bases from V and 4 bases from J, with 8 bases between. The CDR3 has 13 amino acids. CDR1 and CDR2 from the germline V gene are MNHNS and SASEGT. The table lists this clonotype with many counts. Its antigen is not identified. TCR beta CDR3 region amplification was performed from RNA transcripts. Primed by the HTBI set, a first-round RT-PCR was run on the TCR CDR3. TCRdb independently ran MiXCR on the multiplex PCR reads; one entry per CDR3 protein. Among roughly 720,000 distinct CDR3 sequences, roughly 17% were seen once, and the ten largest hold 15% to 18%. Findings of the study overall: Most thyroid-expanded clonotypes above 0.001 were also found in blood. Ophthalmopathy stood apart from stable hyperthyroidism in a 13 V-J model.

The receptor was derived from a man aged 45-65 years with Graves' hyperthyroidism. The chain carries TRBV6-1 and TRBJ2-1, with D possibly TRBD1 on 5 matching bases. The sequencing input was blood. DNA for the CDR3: TGTGCCAGCAGTGCCCAGGGTTACAATGAGCAGTTCTTC. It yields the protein CASSAQGYNEQFF.